This passage covers 7 T cell receptor beta chains from one sample sequenced in a study of T cell responses to AZD1222 COVID-19 vaccine. Using immunoSEQ multiplex PCR, the repertoire was profiled, and TCRdb retains in-frame clones only, with some absent. The table shows more than 75,000 clones, with around 82% occurring only once. The sample was peripheral blood, taken 28 days after the second AZD1222 dose. The receptors stem from an adult who received the AZD1222 COVID-19 vaccine.

This clone was seen a single time. The rearrangement links TRBV9 to TRBJ1-6; D may be TRBD1 (5 bases). The germline gives CDR1 SGDLS, CDR2 YYNGEE. CDR3 size: 14 residues. V lost 2 bases to trimming and J lost 5 bases, with 8 bases between them. Here the CDR3 DNA reads TGTGCCAGCAGCGTTCAGGGTAATAATTCACCCCTCCACTTT. Residues: CASSVQGNNSPLHF.

The V call is TRBV14, the J call TRBJ1-2; TRBD1 aligns across 8 bases. The junction had 4 bases not matched to a gene; V was cut back by 2 bases and J by 8 bases. This CDR3 is 13 amino acids long. Germline-derived CDR1 and CDR2 are SGHDN and FVKESK. The CDR3 is CASSQSGQGGYTF. CDR3 nucleotide sequence: TGTGCCAGCAGCCAATCCGGACAGGGAGGCTACACCTTC.

A few counts support this clone. The chain has TRBV5-4 and TRBJ2-7; unclear D gene. The CDR3 has 12 residues. Germline CDR1 reads SGHNT; CDR2 reads YYREEE (reference sequence). V was cut by 3 bases and J by 3 bases, with 7 bases left in between. The CDR3 DNA is TGTGCCAGCAGCTCGGACGGCTACGAGCAGTACTTC. Its protein is CASSSDGYEQYF.

This clone appeared once. The chain recombines TRBV27 with TRBJ1-1; perhaps TRBD1 as D (6 bases). Trimming shortened V by 3 bases and J by 6 bases, and 14 bases separated the two germline ends. This CDR3 is built from 14 residues. Germline CDR1 MNHEY, CDR2 SMNVEV (reference sequence). The CDR3 nucleotides are TGTGCCAGCAGTTTGTCCAGGGGCTCCCCTGAAGCTTTCTTT. This codes for CASSLSRGSPEAFF.

The chain is built from TRBV11-1 and TRBJ1-1; D remains ambiguous. There are 14 residues in the CDR3. V lost 6 bases and J 7 bases, leaving 18 bases between the germline ends. CDR1 and CDR2 from the germline V gene are SGHAT and FQDESV (reference sequence). CDR3 DNA: TGTGCCAGCAGTTCGTCGGGTGGATTCAATGAAGCTTTCTTT. Encoded protein: CASSSSGGFNEAFF.

The chain combines TRBV28 with TRBJ1-6; no reliable D call. V lost 7 bases, J lost 7 bases, and 14 bases lay in between. Looked up from germline, CDR1 is MDHEN and CDR2 is SYDVKM. The CDR3 spans 14 residues. The DNA for the CDR3 is TGTGCCAGCACCACCCAGGTCTTCAATTCACCCCTCCACTTT. This codes for CASTTQVFNSPLHF.

The count of this clone is one. V and J are TRBV5-1 and TRBJ1-3, with unresolved D. Germline values: CDR1 SGHRS, CDR2 YFSETQ. Trimming took 3 bases from V and 4 from J, leaving 17 bases between them. The CDR3 contains 16 residues. The CDR3 DNA is TGCGCCAGCAGCTCTAGCACCTTGGTAGGGGGAAACACCATATATTTT. This encodes CASSSSTLVGGNTIYF.